Listed here are 28 T cell receptor beta chains from one sample, sequenced in a study of blood T cell repertoires in COVID-19. Sequencing used immunoSEQ multiplex PCR; TCRdb keeps in-frame clones, though not all of them. The sample contains some 220,000 clones, around 84% of which appear only once. Sequencing input: peripheral blood. The receptors were sampled from a man aged 45 to 65 who had recovered from COVID-19.

This clone was seen a single time. This rearrangement joins TRBV28 to TRBJ1-2; no definite D call. The CDR3 has 14 residues. Trimming removed 4 bases at V and 6 bases at J, with 15 bases between. Germline loops: CDR1 MDHEN, CDR2 SYDVKM. CDR3 in DNA: TGTGCCAGCAGTTCCCCGGGTCGCTTTGATGGCTACACCTTC. Protein: CASSSPGRFDGYTF.

This clone was observed a few times. The chain links TRBV11-2 to TRBJ2-2; tentative D call: TRBD2 (5 bases). The CDR3 has 12 amino acids. Germline CDR1 reads SGHAT; CDR2 reads FQNNGV. Trimming took 6 bases from V and 6 from J, leaving 8 bases between them. CDR3 region: CASRRGPGELFF. The CDR3 DNA sequence: TGTGCCAGCAGAAGAGGGCCCGGGGAGCTGTTTTTT.

V usage is TRBV5-1 and J usage is TRBJ1-2, with 8 positions matching TRBD1. Germline V gene data show CDR1 as SGHRS and CDR2 as YFSETQ. V was clipped by 4 bases and J by 2 bases; unmatched bases: 1. CDR3 length: 13 amino acids. CDR3 protein: CASSRDRNYGYTF. The CDR3 DNA reads as TGCGCCAGCAGCAGGGACAGGAACTATGGCTACACCTTC.

This chain uses TRBV5-4 with TRBJ2-3, with 7 bases matching TRBD1. The germline V gene has CDR1 SGHNT and CDR2 YYREEE (reference sequence). The V gene end was trimmed by 0 bases and the J gene end by 0 bases; junction bases not matched to a gene: 1. The CDR3 length is 15 residues. The CDR3 nucleotides are TGTGCCAGCAGCTTGGTGGGACAGAGCACAGATACGCAGTATTTT. It codes for CASSLVGQSTDTQYF.

J is TRBJ2-2 and V is TRBV18; D is unresolved. V was shortened by 1 base and J by 6 bases, with 12 bases between the two germline ends. The CDR3 consists of 15 residues. Germline CDR1 reads KGHSH; CDR2 reads LQKENI. CDR3 DNA sequence: TGTGCCAGCTCACCACAGTCACCAGCGTCCGGGGAGCTGTTTTTT. Residues: CASSPQSPASGELFF.

The chain is built from TRBV7-9 and TRBJ1-2; 7 bases are a match to TRBD1. The CDR3 is 14 amino acids. The germline CDR1 and CDR2 sequences are SEHNR and FQNEAQ (reference sequence). The V segment lost 7 bases and the J segment 4 bases; nucleotides outside the gene matches: 9. The DNA of the CDR3 is TGTGCCAGCAACCGAGGGGGCCCCGCCTATGGCTACACCTTC. It translates to CASNRGGPAYGYTF.

The chain combines TRBV27 with TRBJ1-4; 9 nucleotides match TRBD1. The CDR3 has 16 residues. The V and J ends lost 6 bases and 0 bases, in that order; junction bases with no gene match: 5. Germline V gives CDR1 MNHEY, CDR2 SMNVEV (reference sequence). The CDR3: CASSRTGVSTNEKLFF. CDR3 nucleotides: TGTGCCAGCAGCCGGACAGGGGTCTCAACTAATGAAAAACTGTTTTTT.

CDR3 in amino acids: CASSRGAGIDTQYF. The CDR3 bases are TGTGCCAGCAGTCGAGGAGCGGGAATAGATACGCAGTATTTT. This sequence joins TRBV25-1 and TRBJ2-3; 7 bases agree with TRBD2. Germline CDR1 MGHDK, CDR2 SYGVNS. V dropped 5 bases and J dropped 5; count of bases not matched to a gene: 7. There are 14 residues in the CDR3.

This chain connects TRBV5-1 to TRBJ1-1; D is uncertain. V was cut by 5 bases and J by 5 bases, with 19 bases left in between. The CDR3 length is 15 residues. The germline gives CDR1 SGHRS, CDR2 YFSETQ. The CDR3 reads CASRPTSNTNTEAFF. CDR3 DNA sequence: TGCGCCAGCAGGCCGACCTCGAATACTAATACTGAAGCTTTCTTT.

This chain uses TRBV6-5 with TRBJ2-3; D is unresolved. Germline CDR1 is MNHEY and CDR2 is SVGAGI. Trimming removed 0 bases from V and 6 bases from J, with 10 bases in between. The length of the CDR3 is 14 residues. The CDR3: CASSYSNRVDTQYF. CDR3 bases: TGTGCCAGCAGTTACTCGAATCGGGTGGATACGCAGTATTTT.

In this sample, this clone turned up a few times. The V call is TRBV2, the J call TRBJ2-7, with 9 bases fitting TRBD1. The CDR3 runs to 13 residues. Germline trimming cut 9 bases from V and 0 bases from J; bases unmatched to any gene: 3. In germline, CDR1 is SNHLY, CDR2 FYNNEI. The CDR3 sequence is CARPGQGSYEQYF. DNA of the CDR3: TGTGCCAGGCCGGGACAGGGCTCCTACGAGCAGTACTTC.

The chain combines TRBV30 with TRBJ1-4; the D is unclear. Germline V gene sequence: CDR1 GTSNPN, CDR2 SVGIG (reference sequence). Between the trimmed V and J ends, which lost 1 base and 6 bases, there was a span of 6 bases. CDR3 size: 12 residues. CDR3 sequence: CAWSGTDEKLFF. In DNA, the CDR3 is TGTGCCTGGAGTGGAACGGATGAAAAACTGTTTTTT. Variable domain in full (rest from reference TRBV30 and TRBJ1-4): SQTIHQWPATLVQPVGSPLSLECTVEGTSNPNLYWYRQAAGRGLQLLFYSVGIGQISSEVPQNLSASRPQDRQFILSSKKLLLSDSGFYLCAWSGTDEKLFFGSGTQLSVL.

This chain links TRBV7-8 with TRBJ2-3, with 9 bases fitting TRBD2. Germline V lookup: CDR1 SGHVS, CDR2 FQNEAQ. CDR3 length equals 16 residues. Trimming cost V 7 bases and J 1 base; bases outside gene matches: 9. CDR3: CASIPQLAGGTDTQYF. Written as DNA, the CDR3 is TGTGCCAGCATACCCCAACTAGCGGGCGGCACAGATACGCAGTATTTT.

This clone has a single count. V is TRBV18 and J is TRBJ2-1; 10 nucleotides align to TRBD2. The V and J ends lost 3 bases and 5 bases, in that order; junction bases with no gene match: 4. CDR1 is KGHSH, CDR2 LQKENI, per germline. The CDR3 spans 15 residues. The CDR3 coding sequence is TGTGCCAGCTCACCCGGACTAGCGGCGAACAATGAGCAGTTCTTC. Translation gives CASSPGLAANNEQFF.

J is TRBJ1-6 and V is TRBV7-8, with D tentatively TRBD1 (5 bases). CDR1 is SGHVS, CDR2 FQNEAQ, per germline. The V end lost 2 bases, the J end lost 7 bases, and 6 bases lay between the germline ends. CDR3 size: 13 residues. CDR3 residues: CASSLRGNSPLHF. DNA of the CDR3: TGTGCCAGCAGCTTAAGGGGAAATTCACCCCTCCACTTT.

The rearrangement joins TRBV9 to TRBJ1-2; TRBD1 agrees at 7 bases. Germline V gene lookup returns CDR1 SGDLS and CDR2 YYNGEE. This CDR3 region has 14 residues. V trimming: 3 bases; J trimming: 2 bases; junction bases outside the gene matches: 4. The CDR3 DNA reads as TGTGCCAGCAGCGCCCCAGGGGGGAACTATGGCTACACCTTC. It encodes CASSAPGGNYGYTF.

The V call is TRBV3-1 (or the pseudogene TRBV3-2), the J call TRBJ2-7; 8 bases match TRBD1. Trimming removed 3 bases from V and 1 base from J; junction bases left unmatched: 2. The V gene's germline CDR1 is LGHDT and CDR2 YNNKEL (reference sequence). The CDR3 is made up of 14 amino acids. The CDR3 DNA sequence: TGTGCCAGCAGCCACGGACAGGGATCCTACGAGCAGTACTTC. Amino acids: CASSHGQGSYEQYF.

The gene calls are TRBV11-3 and TRBJ2-3, with 8 positions matching TRBD1. The CDR3 is 15 amino acids. After removal of 5 bases from V and 2 bases from J, the junction contained 6 bases not matched to a gene. Germline V gene sequence: CDR1 SGHNT, CDR2 YENEEA. CDR3 residues: CASSPGGGYTDTQYF. The CDR3 coding sequence is TGTGCCAGCAGCCCAGGGGGCGGGTACACAGATACGCAGTATTTT.

The V and J genes are TRBV6-5 and TRBJ2-1, with D maybe TRBD2 (6 bases). V lost 2 bases and J 9 bases, leaving 14 bases between the germline ends. The CDR3 is 14 residues long. Germline CDR1 reads MNHEY; CDR2 reads SVGAGI. CDR3 in DNA: TGTGCCAGCAGTTACGCCAGTAACGGGGGTGAGCAGTTCTTC. Translating gives CASSYASNGGEQFF.

V is TRBV28 and J is TRBJ2-3; 12 nucleotides agree with TRBD1. The CDR3 is 17 residues long. Per the germline V gene, CDR1 is MDHEN and CDR2 is SYDVKM. J gave up 2 bases and V 3 bases, and 6 bases lay outside the gene matches. The CDR3: CASSFSGTGGFTDTQYF. DNA for the CDR3: TGTGCCAGCAGTTTTTCGGGGACAGGGGGCTTCACAGATACGCAGTATTTT.

The chain is built from TRBV10-2 and TRBJ2-5, with 12 bases matching TRBD2. V dropped 4 bases and J dropped 5; count of bases not matched to a gene: 14. Germline-derived CDR1 and CDR2 are WSHSY and SAAADI. The CDR3 sequence is 18 residues long. The CDR3 DNA follows: TGCGCCAGCAGTGGTCCCTGGGTCCTAGCGGGAGGGAAGGAGACCCAGTACTTC. Translation gives CASSGPWVLAGGKETQYF.

This chain joins TRBV25-1 and TRBJ2-1; D remains unclear. CDR1 and CDR2 (germline): MGHDK, SYGVNS. V lost 6 bases and J 0 bases, leaving 12 bases between the germline ends. The CDR3 has 15 amino acids. The CDR3 sequence is CASSASRSSYNEQFF. Written as DNA, the CDR3 is TGTGCCAGCAGCGCTTCAAGGAGCTCCTACAATGAGCAGTTCTTC.

The chain uses TRBV3-1 (or the pseudogene TRBV3-2) and TRBJ2-7, with D unresolved. The CDR3 totals 12 residues. V lost 0 bases to trimming and J lost 7 bases, with 7 bases between them. Germline V gene lookup returns CDR1 LGHDT and CDR2 YNNKEL (reference sequence). The CDR3 DNA reads as TGTGCCAGCAGCCAAGATCGGTTTGAGCAGTACTTC. Its protein is CASSQDRFEQYF.

This clone was seen a single time. The rearrangement uses TRBV4-1 and TRBJ2-1; weak D call: TRBD2 (6 bases). Germline loops: CDR1 MGHRA, CDR2 YSYEKL. The CDR3 consists of 18 residues. V was trimmed by 2 bases and J by 0 bases, leaving 17 bases between them. The CDR3 spells CASSQLSSRRGSYNEQFF. The CDR3, as DNA: TGCGCCAGCAGCCAACTATCGTCAAGGAGGGGCTCCTACAATGAGCAGTTCTTC.

CDR3 sequence (DNA): TGTGCCACCGGACTAGCGGCCTACAATGAGCAGTTCTTC. Protein sequence: CATGLAAYNEQFF. This chain joins TRBV19 and TRBJ2-1; the match to TRBD2 covers 10 bases. Germline V gene data show CDR1 as LNHDA and CDR2 as SQIVND (reference sequence). Losses at the gene ends were 10 bases for V and 2 bases for J; bases not matched to a gene: 2. The CDR3 is 13 amino acids. Combining the CDR3 with reference TRBV19 and TRBJ2-1 gives the whole variable domain DGGITQSPKYLFRKEGQNVTLSCEQNLNHDAMYWYRQDPGQGLRLIYYSQIVNDFQKGDIAEGYSVSREKKESFPLTVTSAQKNPTAFYLCATGLAAYNEQFFGPGTRLTVL.

About this clone itself: Other nucleotide sequences in the sample specify the same CDR3. J is TRBJ1-5 and V is TRBV28; 9 nucleotides agree with TRBD1. CDR1 MDHEN and CDR2 SYDVKM come from the germline V gene. CDR3 length: 15 amino acids. The J segment lost 4 bases and the V segment lost 3 bases, leaving 4 bases of the junction unmatched. DNA of the CDR3: TGTGCCAGCAGTTTCTTAGGACAGGGGAATCAGCCCCAGCATTTT. It specifies CASSFLGQGNQPQHF.

This chain joins TRBV28 and TRBJ2-3; D might be TRBD2 (6 bases). Germline V gives CDR1 MDHEN, CDR2 SYDVKM. This CDR3 is 14 amino acids long. Trimming left V 6 bases short and J 6 bases short, with 16 bases between. As DNA, the CDR3 is TGTGCCAGCAGGCCATTGGGGGGAATGGATACGCAGTATTTT. Translation gives CASRPLGGMDTQYF.

The rearrangement uses TRBV18 and TRBJ1-2; 8 bases are a match to TRBD1. There are 15 residues in the CDR3. Per the germline V gene, CDR1 is KGHSH and CDR2 is LQKENI. V lost 3 bases and J lost 1; bases outside the gene matches: 4. CDR3 region: CASSPLDRGNYGYTF. CDR3 DNA sequence: TGTGCCAGCTCACCGCTCGACAGGGGTAACTATGGCTACACCTTC.